These 30 T cell receptor beta chains were all obtained from the same sample, sequenced in a study of T cells after yellow fever vaccination. TCRdb redid the calling of the 5' RACE reads with MiXCR, one entry per CDR3 protein. The sample records 240,000 or so distinct CDR3 sequences, 6.9% being singletons. The sample was CD4+ T cells sorted from PBMCs, taken 15 days after the yellow fever booster vaccination. The receptors originated from a man aged 25-40 years who received the YFV17D yellow fever vaccine.

This clonotype has more than one count but fewer than ten. This rearrangement joins TRBV7-9 to TRBJ1-2; TRBD1 matches at 7 bases. The length of the CDR3 is 14 residues. Trimming took 5 bases from V and 4 from J; bases not matched to a gene: 7. Germline CDR1 reads SEHNR; CDR2 reads FQNEAQ (reference sequence). CDR3 bases: TGTGCCAGCAGCGTTCCAGGGGGGGTCTATGGCTACACCTTC. Its protein is CASSVPGGVYGYTF. The full variable domain, with the rest looked up from reference TRBV7-9 and TRBJ1-2, is DTGVSQNPRHKITKRGQNVTFRCDPISEHNRLYWYRQTLGQGPEFLTYFQNEAQLEKSRLLSDRFSAERPKGSFSTLEIQRTEQGDSAMYLCASSVPGGVYGYTFGSGTRLTVV.

This clonotype was observed many times. V and J are TRBV29-1 and TRBJ2-5; D is perhaps TRBD1 or TRBD2 (6 bases each). This CDR3 has 12 residues. Trimming shortened V by 5 bases and J by 5 bases, and 12 bases separated the two germline ends. The germline gives CDR1 SQVTM, CDR2 ANQGSEA. The CDR3 nucleotides read TGCAGCGTTCAACAGGGAGGCGAGACCCAGTACTTC. This translates into CSVQQGGETQYF.

The rearrangement links TRBV14 to TRBJ2-7, with D possibly TRBD2 on 6 matching bases. Germline lookup yields CDR1 SGHDN and CDR2 FVKESK. The CDR3 sequence is 15 residues long. Trimming left V 1 base short and J 0 bases short, with 10 bases between. CDR3 in DNA: TGTGCCAGCAGCCAAGTCGGGGGATTCTCCTACGAGCAGTACTTC. Translated: CASSQVGGFSYEQYF.

This clonotype has more than one count but fewer than ten. The V call is TRBV5-6, the J call TRBJ2-6, with D uncertain. The CDR3 covers 18 residues. Germline CDR1 SGHDT, CDR2 YYEEEE. Trimming stripped 2 bases from V and 0 bases from J, with 15 bases between. The CDR3 reads CASSFSPLGFSGANVLTF. As DNA, the CDR3 is TGTGCCAGCAGCTTTAGCCCCCTCGGATTCTCTGGGGCCAACGTCCTGACTTTC.

This clonotype was detected many times. The chain carries TRBV7-2 and TRBJ2-3; D gene ambiguous. The CDR3 contains 15 residues. CDR1 and CDR2 from the germline V gene are SGHTA and FQGNSA. Trimming shortened V by 6 bases and J by 6 bases, and 19 bases separated the two germline ends. The CDR3 region has the DNA TGTGCCAGCAGTACCGGAGACGCCGGCCGGGATACGCAGTATTTT. Its translation: CASSTGDAGRDTQYF. Complete variable domain (other parts from reference TRBV7-2 and TRBJ2-3): GAGVSQSPSNKVTEKGKDVELRCDPISGHTALYWYRQSLGQGLEFLIYFQGNSAPDKSGLPSDRFSAERTGGSVSTLTIQRTQQEDSAVYLCASSTGDAGRDTQYFGPGTRLTVL.

The rearrangement joins TRBV7-2 to TRBJ2-5; 10 bases fit TRBD2. Germline loops: CDR1 SGHTA, CDR2 FQGNSA. This CDR3 contains 14 residues. The trim removed 5 bases at V and 5 bases at J, leaving 5 bases unmatched. CDR3 in amino acids: CASSQAGLAETQYF. The CDR3 region has the DNA TGTGCCAGCAGCCAGGCGGGACTAGCGGAGACCCAGTACTTC. The variable domain in full, with the rest retrieved from reference TRBV7-2 and TRBJ2-5, is GAGVSQSPSNKVTEKGKDVELRCDPISGHTALYWYRQSLGQGLEFLIYFQGNSAPDKSGLPSDRFSAERTGGSVSTLTIQRTQQEDSAVYLCASSQAGLAETQYFGPGTRLLVL.

There are many counts of this clonotype. The CDR3 here is CASSFLPLGGTQYF. The CDR3 bases are TGTGCCAGCAGTTTCCTACCGTTGGGGGGTACGCAGTATTTT. The chain recombines TRBV28 with TRBJ2-3; tentatively, D is TRBD2 (6 bases). The germline V gene encodes CDR1 MDHEN and CDR2 SYDVKM. Trimming pared 3 bases from V and 8 bases from J, leaving 15 bases between. The CDR3 has 14 amino acids. The variable domain in full, completed from reference TRBV28 and TRBJ2-3, reads DVKVTQSSRYLVKRTGEKVFLECVQDMDHENMFWYRQDPGLGLRLIYFSYDVKMKEKGDIPEGYSVSREKKERFSLILESASTNQTSMYLCASSFLPLGGTQYFGPGTRLTVL.

The rearrangement joins TRBV6-1 to TRBJ2-1; 14 bases align to TRBD2. J gave up 8 bases and V 6 bases, and 6 bases lay outside the gene matches. Germline V gene sequence: CDR1 MNHNS, CDR2 SASEGT. The CDR3 spans 15 residues. CDR3 DNA sequence: TGTGCCAGCAGCAGCGGGACTAGCGGGAGATATGAGCAGTTCTTC. Its translation: CASSSGTSGRYEQFF.

The V call is TRBV20-1, the J call TRBJ2-3; the D gene is possibly TRBD2 (5 bases). The CDR3 contains 14 residues. V was clipped by 1 base and J by 2 bases, with 10 bases between them. Germline V CDR1 and CDR2: DFQATT, SNEGSKA (reference sequence). The chain's CDR3 is CSARVTGLTDTQYF. For the CDR3, the DNA is TGCAGTGCTAGAGTTACTGGACTCACAGATACGCAGTATTTT.

This clonotype was observed a handful of times. The chain has TRBV7-2 and TRBJ2-7, with TRBD2 identical over 7 bases. Germline CDR1 SGHTA, CDR2 FQGNSA. Losses at the gene ends were 1 base for V and 4 bases for J; bases not matched to a gene: 10. CDR3 length equals 16 residues. CDR3 bases: TGTGCCAGCAGCTTAGTCAGAGGCGGGAGATTATACGAGCAGTACTTC. Its translation is CASSLVRGGRLYEQYF.

Many counts were recorded for this clonotype. The V and J genes are TRBV21-1 and TRBJ2-3; TRBD2 reflects the table's D call only, with no check against the DNA. TRBV21-1 is a pseudogene. The CDR3 covers 16 residues. The CDR3, as DNA: TGTGCCAGCAGCATGGATAGCGGGAACGACACAGATACGCAGTATTTT. The encoded protein is CASSMDSGNDTDTQYF.

This clonotype has just a few counts. This chain uses TRBV12-3 or TRBV12-4 with TRBJ2-1; D is uncertain. The length of the CDR3 is 14 residues. Trimming cost V 5 bases and J 6 bases, with 14 bases left between them. The CDR3 sequence: CASSPSVFGNEQFF. DNA for the CDR3: TGTGCCAGCAGTCCCTCAGTTTTCGGCAATGAGCAGTTCTTC.

The CDR3 bases are TGTGCCAGCAGCGTAGTGGGCGGGGCTAGCACAGATACGCAGTATTTT. It specifies CASSVVGGASTDTQYF. The V call is TRBV9, the J call TRBJ2-3; weak D call: TRBD2 (6 bases). The length of the CDR3 is 16 residues. CDR1 is SGDLS and CDR2 is YYNGEE in the germline V gene. V lost 0 bases, J lost 0 bases, and 11 bases lay in between.

This clonotype was found a few times. The chain uses TRBV5-1 and TRBJ2-1; no definite D call. Trimming pared 5 bases from V and 4 bases from J, leaving 13 bases between. CDR1 and CDR2 from the germline V gene are SGHRS and YFSETQ. This CDR3 has 14 amino acids. The CDR3 reads CASSTPSLYNEQFF. The CDR3, as DNA: TGCGCCAGCAGTACCCCTAGTTTGTACAATGAGCAGTTCTTC.

The chain employs TRBV20-1 and TRBJ1-4; no firm D call. Trimming shortened V by 0 bases and J by 0 bases, and 14 bases separated the two germline ends. CDR1 is DFQATT, CDR2 SNEGSKA, per germline (reference sequence). This CDR3 has 17 residues. The CDR3 reads CSARDWASGATNEKLFF. The CDR3 nucleotides read TGCAGTGCTAGAGATTGGGCCAGCGGTGCAACTAATGAAAAACTGTTTTTT.

This chain links TRBV9 with TRBJ2-3; 9 nucleotides match TRBD2. The CDR3 sequence is 16 residues long. V shed 3 bases and J 2 bases; nucleotides not matched to a gene: 7. Per germline, CDR1 SGDLS and CDR2 YYNGEE. The CDR3 coding sequence is TGTGCCAGCAGCGCCCAAAGCGGGAGGAACACAGATACGCAGTATTTT. Protein sequence: CASSAQSGRNTDTQYF.

This clonotype has at least ten counts. The J gene is TRBJ2-3, the V gene TRBV20-1; 9 nucleotides agree with TRBD2. The CDR3 has 15 residues. With V trimmed by 6 bases and J by 5 bases, 12 bases remained unmatched. Germline V gene sequence: CDR1 DFQATT, CDR2 SNEGSKA (reference sequence). CDR3 loop: CSAPLAGARRDTQYF. The CDR3 coding sequence is TGCAGTGCACCTTTAGCGGGAGCGCGGAGAGATACGCAGTATTTT.

This chain uses TRBV6-2 or TRBV6-3 with TRBJ2-1; 12 bases map to TRBD2. The CDR3 is made up of 17 amino acids. The germline CDR1 and CDR2 sequences are MNHEY and SVGEGT. J lost 6 bases, V lost 4 bases, and 10 bases had no gene match. CDR3 sequence reads: CASSFRTSGIHINEQFF. The CDR3 coding sequence is TGTGCCAGCAGTTTTAGGACTAGCGGGATTCACATCAATGAGCAGTTCTTC.

The V call is TRBV7-2, the J call TRBJ2-5, with D possibly matching TRBD1 (6 bases). Looked up from germline, CDR1 is SGHTA and CDR2 is FQGNSA. The CDR3 is 15 amino acids. Trimming removed 4 bases from V and 2 bases from J, with 14 bases in between. CDR3 DNA sequence: TGTGCCAGCAGCTCCACCGGGACACAACAAGAGACCCAGTACTTC. Translation gives CASSSTGTQQETQYF. Filled out from reference TRBV7-2 and TRBJ2-5, the complete variable domain reads GAGVSQSPSNKVTEKGKDVELRCDPISGHTALYWYRQSLGQGLEFLIYFQGNSAPDKSGLPSDRFSAERTGGSVSTLTIQRTQQEDSAVYLCASSSTGTQQETQYFGPGTRLLVL.

This clonotype was observed many times. The DNA for the CDR3 is TGTGCCAGCAGCTCGACCCGGACTAGCGTCATCACCGGGGAGCTGTTTTTT. Translation: CASSSTRTSVITGELFF. The chain combines TRBV7-2 with TRBJ2-2; 9 nucleotides match TRBD2. From germline, CDR1 is SGHTA and CDR2 FQGNSA. The CDR3 length is 17 residues. The V segment lost 4 bases and the J segment 4 bases; nucleotides outside the gene matches: 10. Supplemented by reference TRBV7-2 and TRBJ2-2, the full variable domain reads GAGVSQSPSNKVTEKGKDVELRCDPISGHTALYWYRQSLGQGLEFLIYFQGNSAPDKSGLPSDRFSAERTGGSVSTLTIQRTQQEDSAVYLCASSSTRTSVITGELFFGEGSRLTVL.

The chain is built from TRBV20-1 and TRBJ2-5; D is undetermined. This CDR3 contains 11 residues. Per germline, CDR1 DFQATT and CDR2 SNEGSKA (reference sequence). Trimming stripped 3 bases from V and 5 bases from J, with 7 bases between. CDR3 in amino acids: CSASPDETQYF. Written as DNA, the CDR3 is TGCAGTGCTAGCCCCGACGAGACCCAGTACTTC.

The chain has TRBV29-1 and TRBJ1-2, with D possibly matching TRBD1 (5 bases). Germline CDR1 SQVTM, CDR2 ANQGSEA. This CDR3 spans 13 amino acids. V was trimmed by 2 bases and J by 3 bases, leaving 10 bases between them. The CDR3 here is CSVEPPRDYGYTF. The DNA for the CDR3 is TGCAGCGTTGAACCCCCCAGGGACTATGGCTACACCTTC.

The sample holds a few counts of this clonotype. J is TRBJ2-2 and V is TRBV5-1; D is undetermined. This CDR3 has 15 residues. V was pared by 4 bases and J by 2 bases, with 12 bases between. In germline, CDR1 is SGHRS, CDR2 YFSETQ. This CDR3 reads CASSLDSPNTGELFF. The CDR3 coding sequence is TGCGCCAGCAGCCTAGACTCCCCCAACACCGGGGAGCTGTTTTTT.

The table lists this clonotype with many counts. The chain uses TRBV7-2 and TRBJ2-3; 11 bases line up with TRBD1. Germline V gives CDR1 SGHTA, CDR2 FQGNSA. The CDR3 is 17 residues long. V lost 0 bases and J lost 3; bases outside the gene matches: 5. CDR3 loop: CASSLALGTGGTDTQYF. The CDR3, as DNA: TGTGCCAGCAGCTTAGCATTGGGGACAGGGGGAACAGATACGCAGTATTTT. Together with reference TRBV7-2 and TRBJ2-3, the CDR3 gives the full variable domain: GAGVSQSPSNKVTEKGKDVELRCDPISGHTALYWYRQSLGQGLEFLIYFQGNSAPDKSGLPSDRFSAERTGGSVSTLTIQRTQQEDSAVYLCASSLALGTGGTDTQYFGPGTRLTVL.

This clonotype was seen ten or more times. The rearrangement links TRBV9 to TRBJ2-2; TRBD2 might be the D (5 bases). The CDR3 loop spans 14 amino acids. The V end was cut by 2 bases, the J end by 6 bases, with 11 bases between. The germline V gene has CDR1 SGDLS and CDR2 YYNGEE. The CDR3 sequence is CASSVRLASGELFF. The DNA of the CDR3 is TGTGCCAGCAGCGTCCGGCTAGCCTCCGGGGAGCTGTTTTTT. Complete variable domain (other parts from reference TRBV9 and TRBJ2-2): DSGVTQTPKHLITATGQRVTLRCSPRSGDLSVYWYQQSLDQGLQFLIQYYNGEERAKGNILERFSAQQFPDLHSELNLSSLELGDSALYFCASSVRLASGELFFGEGSRLTVL.

This clonotype was counted only a few times. V is TRBV2 and J is TRBJ2-3; TRBD2 matches at 7 bases. The CDR3 runs 16 residues. Trimming removed 7 bases from V and 6 bases from J; junction bases left unmatched: 16. Per the germline V gene, CDR1 is SNHLY and CDR2 is FYNNEI. The CDR3 region has the DNA TGTGCCAGCAAGGGATCTTACCTCATGGGGGGGGATACGCAGTATTTT. It translates to CASKGSYLMGGDTQYF.

The genes are TRBV7-7 and TRBJ2-5, with D maybe TRBD2 (6 bases). Germline CDR1 SSHAT, CDR2 FNYEAQ (reference sequence). The CDR3 runs 11 residues. The CDR3 reads CASQRAETQYF. CDR3 DNA: TGTGCTAGTCAGCGGGCGGAGACCCAGTACTTC.

This chain connects TRBV5-1 to TRBJ2-7; possible D gene TRBD1, 6 bases. Deletions cut 5 bases from V and 3 bases from J, with 15 bases between. Germline V gives CDR1 SGHRS, CDR2 YFSETQ. There are 14 residues in the CDR3. CDR3 DNA: TGCGCCAGCAGTTCGGGACAATCATACTACGAGCAGTACTTC. Its translation is CASSSGQSYYEQYF.

This clonotype was observed many times. V usage is TRBV7-7 and J usage is TRBJ2-5; D gene unclear. Trimming took 5 bases from V and 4 from J, leaving 14 bases between them. The CDR3 runs 14 residues. Germline loops: CDR1 SSHAT, CDR2 FNYEAQ (reference sequence). The CDR3 reads CASSQTGERETQYF. CDR3 DNA: TGTGCCAGCAGCCAGACCGGAGAGCGAGAGACCCAGTACTTC.

This clonotype was recorded a few times. This chain connects TRBV11-2 to TRBJ2-7; possible D gene TRBD1, 6 bases. The CDR3 is 14 amino acids. Looked up from germline, CDR1 is SGHAT and CDR2 is FQNNGV. V lost 0 bases and J 5 bases, leaving 11 bases between the germline ends. The DNA of the CDR3 is TGTGCCAGCAGCTTAGACAGGGGTATCCACGAGCAGTACTTC. It yields the protein CASSLDRGIHEQYF.